The source of this TCR beta chain is a study of low-dose radiotherapy and immunotherapy resistance in tumors. Trimming removed 0 bases at V and 4 bases at J, with 10 bases between. The CDR3 has 14 amino acids. CDR1 is SGHRS, CDR2 YFSETQ, per germline. With TRAV- and TRBV-specific primers, first-strand cDNA was made, covering the alpha and beta chains. The TCRs were subjected to amplification over around 18 PCR cycles employing a constant-region primer in conjunction with a V-primer adapter. From the reads, TCRdb called clonotypes with MiXCR, one entry per CDR3 protein. The repertoire holds fewer than 90,000 distinct CDR3 sequences, under 20% seen once, with roughly 6% in the top ten. This clonotype was seen more than once but under ten times. The time point: before trial treatment.

The sequence was obtained from a male donor with prostate cancer. The chain links TRBV5-1 to TRBJ2-5, with D perhaps TRBD1 (6 bases). The input for sequencing was PBMCs, taken before treatment. The CDR3, as DNA: TGCGCCAGCAGCTTGGACAGGGCCGGAGAGACCCAGTACTTC. Translating gives CASSLDRAGETQYF.